This TCR beta chain was recovered during a study of cytomegalovirus exposure and HLA in healthy donors. In the PCR, 60 Vbeta and 13 Jbeta primers were used. The data were produced by immunoSEQ multiplex PCR, yet TCRdb's version contains in-frame clones alone and is incomplete. The table has under 150,000 clones, over 70% seen once. General study points: Presence/absence analyses assumed roughly uniform sequencing depth across donors, which may not hold. A later examination showed that TCR association rates differed by HLA locus, with DRB1 most and HLA-C fewest.

As regards this clone: The antigen is undetermined.

Sequenced: PBMCs. The TCR comes from a woman aged 40 to 50 in good health and CMV-seronegative.

The CDR3 spells CASSPMGEVNTEAFF. CDR3 sequence (DNA): TGTGCCAGCAGTCCTATGGGGGAGGTGAACACTGAAGCTTTCTTT. This rearrangement joins TRBV27 to TRBJ1-1; D possibly corresponds to TRBD1 (5 bases). Looked up from germline, CDR1 is MNHEY and CDR2 is SMNVEV (reference sequence). Trimming stripped 5 bases from V and 0 bases from J, with 13 bases between. The CDR3 has 15 amino acids.